This paragraph reports one TCR beta chain. Amplification targeted TCR beta CDR3 regions from RNA transcripts. TCR CDR3 underwent first-round RT-PCR with the HTBI primer set. MiXCR, applied by TCRdb to the multiplex PCR reads, yields one record per CDR3 protein. The sample holds around 350,000 distinct CDR3 sequences, about 14% seen once. Trimming shortened V by 4 bases and J by 1 base, and 17 bases separated the two germline ends. The length of the CDR3 is 17 residues. Looked up from germline, CDR1 is LNHDA and CDR2 is SQIVND (reference sequence). The data are from a study of T cells in Graves' hyperthyroidism and ophthalmopathy.

This TCR was recovered from a woman between 25 and 40 years old with Graves' ophthalmopathy. The rearrangement uses TRBV19 and TRBJ2-1; D is perhaps TRBD1 or TRBD2 (6 bases each). The specimen sequenced was blood. This CDR3 is CASSKRRGSSSYNEQFF. The CDR3 region has the DNA TGTGCCAGTAGTAAGAGGAGGGGGTCTAGTTCCTACAATGAGCAGTTCTTC.